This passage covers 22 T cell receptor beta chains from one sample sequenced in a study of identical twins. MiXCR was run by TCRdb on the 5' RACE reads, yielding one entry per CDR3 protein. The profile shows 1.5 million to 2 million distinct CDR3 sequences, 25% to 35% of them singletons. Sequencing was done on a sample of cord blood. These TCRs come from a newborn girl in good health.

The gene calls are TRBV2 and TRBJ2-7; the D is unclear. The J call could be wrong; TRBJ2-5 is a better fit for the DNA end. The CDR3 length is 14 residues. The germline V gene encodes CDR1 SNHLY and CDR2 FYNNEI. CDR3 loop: CASSELRAWETQYF. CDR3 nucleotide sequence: TGTGCCAGCAGTGAATTGAGAGCTTGGGAGACCCAGTACTTC.

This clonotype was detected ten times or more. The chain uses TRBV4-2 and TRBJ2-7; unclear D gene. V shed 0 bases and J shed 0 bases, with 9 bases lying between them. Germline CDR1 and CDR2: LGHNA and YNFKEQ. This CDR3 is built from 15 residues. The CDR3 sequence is CASSQDRRSSYEQYF. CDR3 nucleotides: TGTGCCAGCAGCCAAGACCGGCGCAGCTCCTACGAGCAGTACTTC.

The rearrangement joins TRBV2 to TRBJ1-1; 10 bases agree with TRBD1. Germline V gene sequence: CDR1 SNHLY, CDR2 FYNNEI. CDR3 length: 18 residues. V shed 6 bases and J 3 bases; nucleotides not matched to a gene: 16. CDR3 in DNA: TGTGCCAGCAGCGAACCTCCCTGGGACAGGGGCTTTGACACTGAAGCTTTCTTT. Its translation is CASSEPPWDRGFDTEAFF.

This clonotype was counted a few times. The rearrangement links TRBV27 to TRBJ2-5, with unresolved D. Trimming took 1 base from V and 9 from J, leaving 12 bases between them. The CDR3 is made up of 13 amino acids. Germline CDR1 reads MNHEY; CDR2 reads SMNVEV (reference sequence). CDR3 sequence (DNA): TGTGCCAGCAGTTTATTGGGCGAGGACGCCCAGTACTTC. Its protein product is CASSLLGEDAQYF.

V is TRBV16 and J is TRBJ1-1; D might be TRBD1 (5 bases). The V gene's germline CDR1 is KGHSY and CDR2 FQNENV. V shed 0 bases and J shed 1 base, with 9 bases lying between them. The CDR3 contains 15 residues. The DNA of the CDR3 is TGTGCCAGCAGCCAATCTTGGCAGGGGAACACTGAAGCTTTCTTT. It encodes CASSQSWQGNTEAFF.

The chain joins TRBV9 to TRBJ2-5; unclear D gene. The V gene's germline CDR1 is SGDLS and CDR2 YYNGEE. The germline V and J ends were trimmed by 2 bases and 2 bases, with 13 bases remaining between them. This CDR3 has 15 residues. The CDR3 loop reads CASSVSTTLQETQYF. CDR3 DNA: TGTGCCAGCAGCGTGTCTACTACACTACAAGAGACCCAGTACTTC.

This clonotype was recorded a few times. The CDR3 protein is CASSFRGGPNTEAFF. For the CDR3, the DNA is TGTGCCAGCAGCTTCCGAGGGGGCCCGAACACTGAAGCTTTCTTT. This sequence joins TRBV7-2 and TRBJ1-1; 7 bases align to TRBD1. The germline gives CDR1 SGHTA, CDR2 FQGNSA. CDR3 length: 15 residues. J was trimmed by 1 base and V by 3 bases; bases with no gene match: 5.

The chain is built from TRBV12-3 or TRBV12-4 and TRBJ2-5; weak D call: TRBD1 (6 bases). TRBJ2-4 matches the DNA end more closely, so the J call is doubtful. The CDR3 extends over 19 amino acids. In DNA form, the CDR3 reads TGTGCCAGCAGCCCGGCCCTCGATCAGGGGCCCGGGACCAAAAACATTCAGTACTTC. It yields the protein CASSPALDQGPGTKNIQYF.

The CDR3 loop reads CASSQSPGAPTYGYTF. Here the CDR3 DNA reads TGTGCCAGCAGCCAATCCCCAGGGGCGCCAACCTATGGCTACACCTTC. The chain uses TRBV3-1 and TRBJ1-2; D might be TRBD1 (6 bases). This CDR3 is 16 amino acids long. Germline CDR1 reads LGHDT; CDR2 reads YNNKEL (reference sequence). Trimming cost V 2 bases and J 4 bases, with 17 bases left between them.

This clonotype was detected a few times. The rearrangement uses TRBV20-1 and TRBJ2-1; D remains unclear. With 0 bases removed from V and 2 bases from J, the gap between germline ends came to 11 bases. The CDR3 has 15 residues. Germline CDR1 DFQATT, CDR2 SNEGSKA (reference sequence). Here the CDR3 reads CSARDGRTPYNEQFF. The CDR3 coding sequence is TGCAGTGCTAGAGATGGTAGGACCCCCTACAATGAGCAGTTCTTC.

This CDR3 reads CASSLLGSGGFADTQYF. Written as DNA, the CDR3 is TGTGCCAGCAGTTTATTGGGTAGCGGGGGATTCGCAGATACGCAGTATTTT. The rearrangement uses TRBV27 and TRBJ2-3; TRBD2 agrees at 9 bases. Germline CDR1 is MNHEY and CDR2 is SMNVEV (reference sequence). With V trimmed by 1 base and J by 4 bases, 9 bases remained unmatched. The CDR3 sequence is 17 residues long.

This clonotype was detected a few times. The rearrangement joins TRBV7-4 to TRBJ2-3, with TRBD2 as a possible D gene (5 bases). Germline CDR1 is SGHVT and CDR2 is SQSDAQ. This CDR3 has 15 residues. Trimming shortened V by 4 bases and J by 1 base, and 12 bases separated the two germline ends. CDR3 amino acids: CASSCSSPRTDTQYF. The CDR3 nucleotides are TGTGCCAGCAGCTGTTCTAGCCCTCGCACAGATACGCAGTATTTT.

The CDR3 DNA reads TGTGCCAGCAGCCAAGTTGGGAAGGGACAGGAGCAGTACTTC. As protein: CASSQVGKGQEQYF. This chain joins TRBV3-1 and TRBJ2-7; 7 nucleotides agree with TRBD1. Germline V lookup: CDR1 LGHDT, CDR2 YNNKEL (reference sequence). This CDR3 contains 14 residues. V dropped 1 base and J dropped 7; count of bases not matched to a gene: 7.

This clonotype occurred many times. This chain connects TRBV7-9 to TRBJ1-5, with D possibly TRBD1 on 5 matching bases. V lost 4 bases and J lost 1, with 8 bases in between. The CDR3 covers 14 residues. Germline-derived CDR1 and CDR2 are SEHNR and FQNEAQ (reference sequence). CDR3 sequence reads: CASSSRDSNQPQHF. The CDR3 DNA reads TGTGCCAGCAGCTCCCGGGACAGCAATCAGCCCCAGCATTTT.

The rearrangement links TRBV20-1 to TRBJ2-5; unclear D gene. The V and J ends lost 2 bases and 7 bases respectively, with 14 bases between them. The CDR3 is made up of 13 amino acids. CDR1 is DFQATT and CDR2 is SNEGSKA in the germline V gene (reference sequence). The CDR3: CSARIPGVGTQYF. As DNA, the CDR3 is TGCAGTGCTAGAATCCCTGGCGTGGGGACCCAGTACTTC.

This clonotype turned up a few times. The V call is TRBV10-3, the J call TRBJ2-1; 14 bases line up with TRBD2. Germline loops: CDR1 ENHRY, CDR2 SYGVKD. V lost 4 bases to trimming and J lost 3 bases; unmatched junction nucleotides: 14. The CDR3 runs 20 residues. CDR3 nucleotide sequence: TGTGCCATCAGTGCTTCCGGGACTAGCGGGAGCGGGGGCCTCTACAATGAGCAGTTCTTC. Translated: CAISASGTSGSGGLYNEQFF.

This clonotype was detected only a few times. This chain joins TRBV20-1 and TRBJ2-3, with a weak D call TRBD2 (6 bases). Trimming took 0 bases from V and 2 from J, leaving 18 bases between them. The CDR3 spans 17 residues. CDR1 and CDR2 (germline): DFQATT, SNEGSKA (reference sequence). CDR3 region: CSARDLRGTLTTDTQYF. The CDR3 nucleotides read TGCAGTGCTAGAGATCTTCGCGGGACCCTGACCACAGATACGCAGTATTTT.

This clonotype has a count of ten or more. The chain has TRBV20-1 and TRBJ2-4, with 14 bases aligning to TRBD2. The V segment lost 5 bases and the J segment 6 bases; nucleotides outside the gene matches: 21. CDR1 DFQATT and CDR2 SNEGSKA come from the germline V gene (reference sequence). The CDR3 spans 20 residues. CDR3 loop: CSAVTTRTSGRRTFGNIQYF. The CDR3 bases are TGCAGTGCTGTGACAACACGGACTAGCGGGAGGAGAACTTTCGGAAACATTCAGTACTTC.

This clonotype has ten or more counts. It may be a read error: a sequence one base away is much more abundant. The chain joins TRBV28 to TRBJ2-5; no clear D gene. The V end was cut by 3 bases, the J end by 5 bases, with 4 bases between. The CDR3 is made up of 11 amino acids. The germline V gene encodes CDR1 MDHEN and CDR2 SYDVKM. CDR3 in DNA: TGTGCCAGCAGTTTCTGGGAGACCCAGTACTTC. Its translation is CASSFWETQYF.

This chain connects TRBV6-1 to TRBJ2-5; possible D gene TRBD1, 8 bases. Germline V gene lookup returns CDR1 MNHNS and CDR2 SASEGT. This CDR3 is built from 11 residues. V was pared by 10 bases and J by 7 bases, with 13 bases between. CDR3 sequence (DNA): TGTGCCACAAACAGGGGGGGGACCCAGTACTTC. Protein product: CATNRGGTQYF.

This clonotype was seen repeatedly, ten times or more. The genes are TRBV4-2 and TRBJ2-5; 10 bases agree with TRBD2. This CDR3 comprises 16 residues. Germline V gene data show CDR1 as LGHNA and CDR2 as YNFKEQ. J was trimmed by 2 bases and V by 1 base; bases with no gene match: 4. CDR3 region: CASSQAGLAEQETQYF. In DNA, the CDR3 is TGTGCCAGCAGCCAAGCTGGACTAGCGGAACAAGAGACCCAGTACTTC.

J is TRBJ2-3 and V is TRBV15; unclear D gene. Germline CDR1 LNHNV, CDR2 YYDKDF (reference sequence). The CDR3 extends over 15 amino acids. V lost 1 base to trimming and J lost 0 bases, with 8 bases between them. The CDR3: CATSRGRGSTDTQYF. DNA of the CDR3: TGTGCCACCAGCAGAGGCCGCGGAAGCACAGATACGCAGTATTTT.